The 3 T cell receptor beta chains listed next were all sequenced from one sample in a study of cytomegalovirus exposure and HLA in healthy donors. Amplification used 60 Vbeta primers and 13 Jbeta primers. Here immunoSEQ multiplex PCR was the method, and the copy in TCRdb shows in-frame clones only, minus some. The sample records some 130,000 clones, around three fifths being singletons. Input material: PBMCs. The receptors stem from a woman aged 35 to 49 in good health and CMV-seronegative.

The chain is built from TRBV9 and TRBJ1-1; the match to TRBD1 covers 12 bases. V dropped 3 bases and J dropped 0; count of bases not matched to a gene: 3. From germline, CDR1 is SGDLS and CDR2 YYNGEE. The CDR3 spans 16 residues. The CDR3: CASSGRDRGLNTEAFF. In nucleotides, the CDR3 is TGTGCCAGCAGCGGCCGGGACAGGGGGCTGAACACTGAAGCTTTCTTT.

The CDR3 coding sequence is TGTGCCAGCAGATCCGGACAGGGGGCGTTTGGCTACACCTTC. Its translation is CASRSGQGAFGYTF. The chain links TRBV6-6 to TRBJ1-2; 11 positions agree with TRBD1. The CDR3 has 14 residues. The trim removed 6 bases at V and 7 bases at J, leaving 7 bases unmatched. Germline CDR1 is MNHNY and CDR2 is SVGAGI (reference sequence).

V usage is TRBV19 and J usage is TRBJ2-2; D is possibly TRBD2 (5 bases). The germline V gene encodes CDR1 LNHDA and CDR2 SQIVND (reference sequence). Trimming removed 1 base at V and 7 bases at J, with 10 bases between. The CDR3 has 14 residues. The CDR3 DNA follows: TGTGCCAGTAGTATAGGAATAGCGCGCGGGGAGCTGTTTTTT. Amino acid sequence: CASSIGIARGELFF.